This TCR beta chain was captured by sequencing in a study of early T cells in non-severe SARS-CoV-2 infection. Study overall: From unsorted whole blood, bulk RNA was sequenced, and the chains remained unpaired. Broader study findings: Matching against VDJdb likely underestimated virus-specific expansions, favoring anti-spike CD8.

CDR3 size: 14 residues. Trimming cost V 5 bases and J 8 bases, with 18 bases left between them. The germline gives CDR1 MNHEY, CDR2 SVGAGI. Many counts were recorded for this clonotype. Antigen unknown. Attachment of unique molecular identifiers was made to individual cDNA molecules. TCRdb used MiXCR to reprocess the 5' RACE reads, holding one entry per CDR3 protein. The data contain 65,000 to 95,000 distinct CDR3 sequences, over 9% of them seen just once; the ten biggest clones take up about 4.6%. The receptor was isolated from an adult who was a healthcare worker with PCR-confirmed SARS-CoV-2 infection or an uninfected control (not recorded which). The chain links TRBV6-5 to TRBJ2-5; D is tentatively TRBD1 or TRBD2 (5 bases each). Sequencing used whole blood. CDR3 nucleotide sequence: TGTGCCAGCAGTATTCACGGGACCCAGGGAACCCAGTACTTC. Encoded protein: CASSIHGTQGTQYF.